The clone carrying this TCR beta chain was detected only a few times. This record comes from a study of T-cell reconstitution after alpha-beta-depleted transplantation in children. Germline values: CDR1 SGDLS, CDR2 YYNGEE. The CDR3 totals 15 residues. The V segment lost 3 bases and the J segment 3 bases; nucleotides outside the gene matches: 2. Preparation of the TCRbeta library used unique molecular identifiers. Each CDR3 protein is one row after TCRdb ran MiXCR on the PCR reads. Seen here are some 490,000 distinct CDR3 sequences, 12% observed once, and the top ten hold about 5%. The sequenced sample was PBMCs from the stem cell graft donor, obtained from the stem cell graft. This sequence originates from a human donor who donated a stem cell graft to a child with combined immunodeficiency. The J gene is TRBJ2-2, the V gene TRBV9, with 10 bases lining up with TRBD2. The CDR3 sequence is CASSALAGDTGELFF. CDR3 sequence (DNA): TGTGCCAGCAGCGCCCTAGCGGGAGACACCGGGGAGCTGTTTTTT. The variable domain in full, completed from reference TRBV9 and TRBJ2-2, reads DSGVTQTPKHLITATGQRVTLRCSPRSGDLSVYWYQQSLDQGLQFLIQYYNGEERAKGNILERFSAQQFPDLHSELNLSSLELGDSALYFCASSALAGDTGELFFGEGSRLTVL.